The T cell receptor (beta chain) under discussion was sequenced for a study of PD-1 blockade in classical Hodgkin lymphoma. Across the study: Once every 2 weeks, patients received intravenous nivolumab at 3 mg/kg.

This clone appeared a few times. The target antigen is unknown. Using immunoSEQ multiplex PCR, the repertoire was profiled, and TCRdb retains in-frame clones only, with some absent. Here the sample spans approximately 26,000 clones, around 80% being singletons. Specified time point: cycle 4 day 1 (C4D1), after around six weeks of nivolumab. Every patient experienced relapse after autologous stem cell transplantation, and brentuximab vedotin exposure varied. Study outcomes and limitations: By C4D1, diversity of CD4+ TCRs had risen significantly, whereas that of CD8+ TCRs had not. Lower baseline TCR diversity was reported for newly diagnosed patients than for healthy donors.

Germline V gene data show CDR1 as LNHDA and CDR2 as SQIVND (reference sequence). The CDR3 loop spans 13 amino acids. V lost 6 bases and J 2 bases, leaving 10 bases between the germline ends. This specimen was peripheral blood mononuclear cells (PBMCs), taken before the fourth cycle of nivolumab. The chain carries TRBV19 and TRBJ1-1, with D unclear. This receptor was taken from a human donor with classical Hodgkin lymphoma. The CDR3: CASSLTRNTEAFF. The CDR3 DNA is TGTGCCAGTAGCCTGACACGAAACACTGAAGCTTTCTTT.